This T cell receptor beta chain was profiled in a study of blood T cell repertoires in COVID-19 (dated by TCRdb to 2018 to 2020). As for the study more broadly: Samples from collaborators originated in the United States, Italy and Spain and spanned both the acute and convalescent phases of COVID-19. The prospective study material was composed of cDNA or gDNA derived from T cells, B-cell-depleted T cells, or PBMCs. Deeply sampled blood TCRbeta repertoires from subjects exposed to, actively infected with, or recovered from COVID-19 were included in the dataset. The repertoires were released in a freely available public database intended as a resource for research on the immune response to SARS-CoV-2. Samples were obtained from the ongoing ImmuneRACE study (first 160 participants) and from over a thousand subjects provided by 6 global collaborators. Sample metadata almost always included a de-identified subject ID, COVID-19 status, age in years and sex. Where available, HLA class I and class II types were obtained from metadata supplied by the sample provider rather than from assay-based typing.

One collaborating source in Seattle enrolled patients while the patients were actively infected and followed the patients over time throughout the course of disease. Each collaborating institution followed its own protocols to collect whole blood in K2EDTA tubes. Collaborator samples were shipped for TCRbeta analysis as frozen whole blood, isolated PBMCs, or DNA extracted from either sample type. What the research found in general, with its limitations: The quantity of clinical and demographic metadata differed by source and by participant and was supplied without curation.

V lost 2 bases and J lost 3 bases, and the count of bases not matched to a germline gene is 19. Reading from cysteine to phenylalanine, the CDR3 counts 20 amino acids. Only the CDR3 DNA stays, 60 bases, in frame from base 1. Taken from the germline V gene, the CDR1 and CDR2 loops are SGDLS and YYNGEE. TCRbeta CDR3 regions were amplified from genomic DNA by means of the immunoSEQ Assay, a bias-controlled multiplex PCR. The original methods were these. The number of nucleated cells in each sample was estimated by amplification of reference gene primers within the assay. To quantify the absolute abundance of each unique TCRbeta CDR3 rearrangement, sequence reads were collapsed and filtered. For each sample, productive Simpson clonality was calculated as the square root of Simpson's diversity index over productive rearrangements. The immuneACCESS repertoire file appears here via TCRdb, limited to in-frame rearrangements. These files lack a portion of the clones; in checked studies, under half of the deficit traces to unresolved V genes, and the cause of the others is not known. V and J calls plus clone size are reproduced from that table; the DNA served to infer D and trimming. The sample profile shows about 120,000 clones; approximately 89% of them were found once. The ten largest clonotypes hold around 10% of the sample.

Concerning this clone: What this receptor recognizes is not known. Qualities for individual bases were not recorded, and no much larger clone is one base off.

The sequence was obtained from a woman between 65 and 79 years old with COVID-19, enrolled during active disease. The sample consisted of peripheral blood. The rearranged segments are TRBV9 and TRBJ1-2; a stretch of 10 junction bases matches TRBD1. The CDR3 region: CASSVPTYGDRGFVDYGYTF. The nucleotide sequence reads as follows: TGTGCCAGCAGCGTGCCGACCTATGGGGACAGGGGTTTTGTGGACTATGGCTACACCTTC.